A selection of T cell receptor beta chains follows, all from one sample in a study of control samples from healthy donors and cancer patients. Data came from immunoSEQ multiplex PCR; TCRdb stores just in-frame clones and leaves some out. This repertoire shows about 82,000 clones, around 94% found once; its top ten account for roughly 5%. Sequenced material: blood. The source is a young woman in good health. Each CDR3 is given with its conserved first and last residue. Fields, in order: clone size, J gene, D gene, V gene, CDR3 DNA, CDR3 protein. A D gene is named only where the DNA matches it firmly. Some rows mark clone size as missing; the rest say once, few, many or name a class of expanded clone.

size: .
J: TRBJ2-2
D: .
V: TRBV3-1/TRBV3-2
DNA: TGTGCCAGCAGCCAAGTAGGAACCGGGGAGCTGTTTTTT
CDR3: CASSQVGTGELFF

size: .
J: TRBJ1-2
D: TRBD1
V: TRBV24-1
DNA: TGTGCCACCAGTGATTCAGGGGGCGGTTACGGCTTGGATGGCTACACCTTC
CDR3: CATSDSGGGYGLDGYTF

size: .
J: TRBJ1-2
D: .
V: TRBV6-1
DNA: TGTGCCAGCAGTGAATGGGGTATGGGTCGTGGCTACACCTTC
CDR3: CASSEWGMGRGYTF

size: .
J: TRBJ2-5
D: .
V: TRBV13
DNA: TGTGCCAGCAGCCAAACGACAGCCGCCCGAGGAGAGACCCAGTACTTC
CDR3: CASSQTTAARGETQYF

size: .
J: TRBJ2-7
D: .
V: TRBV9
DNA: TGTGCCAGCAGCGTAGAGTCAGGTAACTACGAGCAGTACTTC
CDR3: CASSVESGNYEQYF

size: .
J: TRBJ1-6
D: TRBD1
V: TRBV7-2
DNA: TGTGCCAGCAGCTTGTTGACAGGGACGCGGTCACCCCTCCACTTT
CDR3: CASSLLTGTRSPLHF

size: .
J: TRBJ2-5
D: .
V: TRBV2
DNA: TGTGCCAGCAGTGAAGCCGACAAGGAGACCCAGTACTTC
CDR3: CASSEADKETQYF

size: .
J: TRBJ1-3
D: .
V: TRBV5-4
DNA: TGTGCCAGCAGCTTGGGTCTGGACACCCCTGGAAACACCATATATTTT
CDR3: CASSLGLDTPGNTIYF

size: .
J: TRBJ2-3
D: TRBD1
V: TRBV7-8
DNA: TGTGCCAGCAGCTTAGGACAGGGTAGCACAGATACGCAGTATTTT
CDR3: CASSLGQGSTDTQYF

size: .
J: TRBJ1-2
D: .
V: TRBV29-1
DNA: TGCAGCGTTGTTTCCGGCAATCCTAACTATGGCTACACCTTC
CDR3: CSVVSGNPNYGYTF

size: .
J: TRBJ1-6
D: .
V: TRBV23-1
DNA: TGCGCCAGCAGTCAATCTGCGGGGGAAAGCTCCTATAATTCACCCCTCCACTTT
CDR3: CASSQSAGESSYNSPLHF

size: .
J: TRBJ2-7
D: .
V: TRBV28
DNA: TGTGCCAGCAGTTACCTCAGGGTACACGAGCAGTACTTC
CDR3: CASSYLRVHEQYF

size: .
J: TRBJ2-5
D: .
V: TRBV2
DNA: TGTGCCTCCGAGCAAGAGACCCAGTACTTC
CDR3: CASEQETQYF

size: few
J: TRBJ1-2
D: TRBD1
V: TRBV6-2/TRBV6-3
DNA: TGTGCCAGCAGTTACACAGGGGGCGATTTTGGCTACACCTTC
CDR3: CASSYTGGDFGYTF

size: .
J: TRBJ2-3
D: TRBD1
V: TRBV11-2
DNA: TGTGCCAGCAGCTTTACAGGGGTTACAGATACGCAGTATTTT
CDR3: CASSFTGVTDTQYF

size: once
J: TRBJ2-3
D: TRBD1
V: TRBV24-1
DNA: TGTGCCACCAGTGCCGGACAGGGTTCAATTGACGTTTGGGATACGCAGTATTTT
CDR3: CATSAGQGSIDVWDTQYF

size: .
J: TRBJ2-1
D: .
V: TRBV10-3
DNA: TGTGCCATCAGGGAGACAGGTGTTGAGCAGTTCTTC
CDR3: CAIRETGVEQFF

size: .
J: TRBJ2-1
D: TRBD2
V: TRBV10-1
DNA: TGCGCCAGCAGTGAGCCCGGGACTAGCGCCCACAATGAGCAGTTCTTC
CDR3: CASSEPGTSAHNEQFF

size: .
J: TRBJ2-5
D: .
V: TRBV7-9
DNA: TGTGCCAGCAGCCCCAAAACCGGAGGGAAAGAGACCCAGTACTTC
CDR3: CASSPKTGGKETQYF

size: .
J: TRBJ1-3
D: .
V: TRBV14
DNA: TGTGCCAGCAGCCAAGATCTGGGAAACACCATATATTTT
CDR3: CASSQDLGNTIYF

size: .
J: TRBJ1-6
D: TRBD1
V: TRBV11-2
DNA: TGTGCCAGCAGCTTAGGGACAGGGGATTCACCCCTCCACTTT
CDR3: CASSLGTGDSPLHF

size: .
J: TRBJ2-5
D: .
V: TRBV14
DNA: TGTGCCAGCAGCCAACAGCTGGGGTACGTCTCCTTAGATCAAGAGACCCAGTACTTC
CDR3: CASSQQLGYVSLDQETQYF

size: .
J: TRBJ2-2
D: .
V: TRBV7-3
DNA: TGTGCCAGCAGCTTATTGGGCGGGGCTAACGGGGAGCTGTTTTTT
CDR3: CASSLLGGANGELFF

size: once
J: TRBJ1-5
D: .
V: TRBV10-3
DNA: TGTGCCATCAGTGATGGGGCGAGGGACCTAAATCAGCCCCAGCATTTT
CDR3: CAISDGARDLNQPQHF

size: .
J: TRBJ2-7
D: .
V: TRBV6-5
DNA: TGTGCCAGCAACCAAAGGAAACCCCCCCGGATCGAGCAGTACTTC
CDR3: CASNQRKPPRIEQYF

size: .
J: TRBJ1-2
D: .
V: TRBV28
DNA: TGTGCCAGCAAAACAGGCCCGCCGGAATATGGCTACACCTTC
CDR3: CASKTGPPEYGYTF

size: once
J: TRBJ1-5
D: .
V: TRBV19
DNA: TGTGCCAGTAGTATGTCAGGGTCTCCACATGTTTTT
CDR3: CASSMSGSPHVF

size: .
J: TRBJ2-1
D: .
V: TRBV25-1
DNA: TGTGCCAGCAGTGATCGGAGCTCCTACAATGAGCAGTTCTTC
CDR3: CASSDRSSYNEQFF

size: .
J: TRBJ2-3
D: .
V: TRBV21-1
DNA: TGTGCCAGCGCGTATCTTGATACGCAGTATTTT
CDR3: CASAYLDTQYF

size: .
J: TRBJ2-5
D: .
V: TRBV7-3
DNA: TGTGCCAGCAGCTTGGGGGGCGTCATGGGAGAGACCCAGTACTTC
CDR3: CASSLGGVMGETQYF

size: once
J: TRBJ2-2
D: TRBD2
V: TRBV19
DNA: TGTGCCAGTAGTTCAAAACTAGCGGGAGGGAGAATAGGGGAGCTGTTTTTT
CDR3: CASSSKLAGGRIGELFF

size: .
J: TRBJ2-3
D: .
V: TRBV5-1
DNA: TGCGCCAGCAGCTTGGATCCAGTCCAGCGGCCCGATACGCAGTATTTT
CDR3: CASSLDPVQRPDTQYF

size: .
J: TRBJ1-3
D: TRBD1
V: TRBV3-1/TRBV3-2
DNA: TGTGCCAGCAGCCAAGATCACACAGGGGCTGGAAACACCATATATTTT
CDR3: CASSQDHTGAGNTIYF

size: .
J: TRBJ1-2
D: .
V: TRBV28
DNA: TGTGCCAGCAGCCTGAGTCTGAGAGGCGAAGCCTACACCTTC
CDR3: CASSLSLRGEAYTF

size: .
J: TRBJ1-6
D: .
V: TRBV3-1/TRBV3-2
DNA: TGTGCCAGCAGCCAATTAGTAGAGAATTCACCCCTCCACTTT
CDR3: CASSQLVENSPLHF

size: .
J: TRBJ1-1
D: .
V: TRBV5-1
DNA: TGCGCCAGCAGCTTGGGGTTTGGGGTCGGCACTGAAGCTTTCTTT
CDR3: CASSLGFGVGTEAFF

size: .
J: TRBJ2-5
D: TRBD2
V: TRBV28
DNA: TGTGCCAGCAGGGCGGGAGGGTTAGAGACCCAGTACTTC
CDR3: CASRAGGLETQYF